This entry describes one T cell receptor beta chain. This entry comes from a study of shared clonotypes between healthy human individuals. Germline V gives CDR1 MDHEN, CDR2 SYDVKM. The CDR3 covers 16 residues. V was trimmed by 1 base and J by 8 bases, leaving 20 bases between them. The donor cohort consisted entirely of Caucasian adults residing in Nashville, Tennessee. TCRdb's copy holds only in-frame clones and misses some; the assay was immunoSEQ multiplex PCR. The data contain 400,000 to 600,000 clones, roughly 80% of them singletons. The chain joins TRBV28 to TRBJ1-2, with unresolved D. The clonotype comes from a woman aged 35 to 49 in good health. Some clones in this sample may be carry-over from other donors' samples. The sequencing input was PBMCs. The DNA for the CDR3 is TGTGCCAGCAGTTTATCCGGCAGGTTTAGGTTTCGCGGCTACACCTTC. The encoded protein is CASSLSGRFRFRGYTF.